These 28 T cell receptor beta chains were sequenced from one sample in a study of T cells in women clearing cervical HPV infection. TCRdb's copy holds only in-frame clones and misses some; the assay was immunoSEQ multiplex PCR. The sample data list over 25,000 clones. The sample consisted of blood buffy coat. The source is a woman between 18 and 70 years old with a cervical HPV16 infection that either progressed to CIN3+ or cleared (not recorded which).

Of note for this clone: The CDR3 goes on 3 residues after the read ends, and that part is filled in from the germline J gene. This chain joins TRBV12-3 or TRBV12-4 and TRBJ2-7, with 9 bases identical to TRBD2. The CDR3 is 17 residues long. J lost 2 bases, V lost 3 bases, and 11 bases had no gene match. This chain's CDR3 is CASSLTPLSGRTYEQYF. The sequenced part of the CDR3 DNA is TGTGCCAGCAGTTTGACCCCCCTTAGCGGGAGAACCTACGAG.

Remarks on this clone: The CDR3 is cut off 3 residues early in the read; its end comes from the germline J gene. The rearrangement links TRBV6-2 or TRBV6-3 to TRBJ1-3; D gene unclear. The germline gives CDR1 MNHEY, CDR2 SVGEGT. The V gene lost 10 bases and the J gene lost 1 base, with 11 bases spanning the gap. The CDR3 is made up of 13 amino acids. The sequenced CDR3 bases are TGTGCCAAGTATTCCGGGTCTGGAAACACC. It translates to CAKYSGSGNT. The whole CDR3 is CAKYSGSGNTIYF.

With respect to this clone: From the germline J gene comes the end of the CDR3, since the read stops 3 residues before it. The chain recombines TRBV18 with TRBJ2-2; no reliable D call. Trimming shortened V by 6 bases and J by 4 bases, and 15 bases separated the two germline ends. Germline V lookup: CDR1 KGHSH, CDR2 LQKENI. The CDR3 runs to 15 residues. The CDR3 here is CASSLDTEATGELFF. CDR3 DNA, as far as it was read: TGTGCCAGCTCCCTTGACACGGAAGCCACCGGGGAG.

With respect to this clone: At one boundary the junction diverges from the germline segment, which might be a read error. Read data end 3 residues before the CDR3 end; the end is taken from the germline J gene. Other DNA sequences of this sample code for an identical CDR3. The rearrangement uses TRBV30 and TRBJ1-3, with 9 bases matching TRBD1. The CDR3 length is 14 residues. Germline CDR1 and CDR2: GTSNPN and SVGIG (reference sequence). The CDR3 DNA, read in part, is TGTGCCTGGAAAACAGGGGGCTCTGGAAACACA. It encodes CAWKTGGSGNT. The CDR3 in its entirety is CAWKTGGSGNTIYF.

To note about this clone: Sequencing ends 3 residues short of the CDR3 end; the germline J gene provides the rest. The chain uses TRBV10-1 and TRBJ2-7; 7 nucleotides agree with TRBD1. V lost 3 bases to trimming and J lost 5 bases; unmatched junction nucleotides: 1. The CDR3 is 12 amino acids. Per the germline V gene, CDR1 is WNHNN and CDR2 is SYGVQD (reference sequence). The CDR3 bases that were read are TGCGCCAGCAGTGATACAGGGGACGAG. Protein sequence: CASSDTGDE. From start to end, the CDR3 is CASSDTGDEQYF.

About this clone itself: Read coverage stops 3 residues before the CDR3 terminus; the germline J gene supplies the remainder. The chain carries TRBV6-1 and TRBJ1-6; maybe TRBD1 (6 bases). Germline assignment: CDR1 MNHNS and CDR2 SASEGT. The V end lost 1 base, the J end lost 4 bases, and 8 bases lay between the germline ends. The CDR3 covers 15 residues. The CDR3 protein is CASSEGQAYNSPLHF. The part of the CDR3 DNA that was read is TGTGCCAGCAGTGAAGGACAGGCTTATAATTCACCC.

A remark on this clone: Read coverage stops 3 residues before the CDR3 terminus; the germline J gene supplies the remainder. The V and J genes are TRBV11-2 and TRBJ1-1, with D hard to call. CDR3 length: 13 amino acids. V shed 4 bases and J shed 1 base, with 7 bases lying between them. Per the germline V gene, CDR1 is SGHAT and CDR2 is FQNNGV. The part of the CDR3 DNA that was read is TGTGCCAGCAGCTACCGACAGAACACTGAA. This sequence encodes CASSYRQNTE. In full, the CDR3 is CASSYRQNTEAFF.

CDR3 bases read: TGTGCCAGCAGCTCGGGAGCCACCAGGGATTACGAG. The encoded protein is CASSSGATRDYE. Given in full, the CDR3 is CASSSGATRDYEQYF. V usage is TRBV7-9 and J usage is TRBJ2-7; D may be TRBD2 (6 bases). From the germline J gene comes the end of the CDR3, since the read stops 3 residues before it. The CDR3 loop spans 15 amino acids. Germline V lookup: CDR1 SEHNR, CDR2 FQNEAQ (reference sequence). The V gene lost 4 bases and the J gene lost 4 bases, with 17 bases spanning the gap.

The CDR3 protein is CASSLGTGNSPLFF. Partial CDR3 DNA: TGTGCCAGCAGCTTGGGGACAGGGAATTCACCA. The chain carries TRBV7-9 and TRBJ1-4; the match to TRBD1 covers 9 bases. The read halts 3 residues ahead of the CDR3 end, with the missing end drawn from the germline J gene. CDR1 is SEHNR and CDR2 is FQNEAQ in the germline V gene (reference sequence). The CDR3 is 14 residues long.

About this clone: Sequencing ends 3 residues short of the CDR3 end; the germline J gene provides the rest. V is TRBV6-1 and J is TRBJ2-7; a possible D gene is TRBD2 (6 bases). The CDR3 contains 15 residues. Trimming removed 4 bases from V and 3 bases from J, with 16 bases in between. Germline lookup yields CDR1 MNHNS and CDR2 SASEGT. CDR3 DNA (partial): TGTGCCAGCAGTGGGTCTAGCGTCACCGACTACGAG. This encodes CASSGSSVTDYE. The full CDR3 is CASSGSSVTDYEQYF.

Turning to this clone: The read halts 3 residues ahead of the CDR3 end, with the missing end drawn from the germline J gene. V usage is TRBV7-9 and J usage is TRBJ2-1; 10 positions agree with TRBD2. Germline loops: CDR1 SEHNR, CDR2 FQNEAQ (reference sequence). V lost 5 bases to trimming and J lost 3 bases; unmatched junction nucleotides: 4. This CDR3 region has 15 residues. The CDR3 DNA, read in part, is TGTGCCAGCAGCCCCGGACTAGCGGTCTACAATGAG. It specifies CASSPGLAVYNE. In full, the CDR3 reads CASSPGLAVYNEQFF.

In the case of this clone: The read halts 3 residues ahead of the CDR3 end, with the missing end drawn from the germline J gene. V is TRBV6-1 and J is TRBJ1-5; 7 nucleotides match TRBD1. The CDR3 spans 16 residues. Germline V gene data show CDR1 as MNHNS and CDR2 as SASEGT. V lost 3 bases, J lost 4 bases, and 9 bases stayed unmatched. The CDR3 reads CASSDIRQGWNQPQHF. The DNA read from the CDR3 is TGTGCCAGCAGTGATATAAGACAGGGATGGAATCAGCCC.

Concerning this clone itself: The read comes to an end 3 residues before the CDR3 does, leaving the germline J gene to fill in the end. The chain carries TRBV2 and TRBJ1-1; D unclear. Trimming removed 7 bases at V and 1 base at J, with 10 bases between. Germline V gene sequence: CDR1 SNHLY, CDR2 FYNNEI. CDR3 size: 13 residues. CDR3 amino acids: CASITPPNTEAFF. CDR3 DNA (partial): TGTGCCAGCATCACACCGCCGAACACTGAA.

To note about this clone: The read gets to within 3 residues of the CDR3 end, and the germline J gene fills in the rest. V and J are TRBV7-9 and TRBJ1-2, with D unresolved. This CDR3 has 12 residues. Germline V lookup: CDR1 SEHNR, CDR2 FQNEAQ (reference sequence). CDR3 bases read: TGTGCCAGCAGCCTCGGTCCCCCCGGC. Amino acid sequence: CASSLGPPG. In full, the CDR3 is CASSLGPPGYTF.

As regards this clone: Read sequence stops 3 residues before the CDR3 end, and the germline J gene provides the missing end. This rearrangement joins TRBV7-2 to TRBJ2-3; D may be TRBD2 (5 bases). The CDR3 totals 13 residues. Germline V gene sequence: CDR1 SGHTA, CDR2 FQGNSA. The part of the CDR3 DNA that was read is TGTGCCAGCAGCGCCCTTTTACTAGAGACG. This gives the protein CASSALLLET. The complete CDR3 reads CASSALLLETQYF.

With respect to this clone: The CDR3 end lies 3 residues beyond the end of the read and is filled in from the germline J gene. The V and J genes are TRBV4-1 and TRBJ1-2, with TRBD1 as a possible D gene (6 bases). The length of the CDR3 is 14 residues. Looked up from germline, CDR1 is MGHRA and CDR2 is YSYEKL. Partial CDR3 DNA: TGCGCCAGCAGCCAAGGGCTCGGACAGACATAC. Its translation: CASSQGLGQTY. The complete CDR3 protein is CASSQGLGQTYYTF.

As for this clone: The missing CDR3 end, 3 residues past where the read stops, is filled in from the germline J gene. The J gene is TRBJ2-2, the V gene TRBV12-3 or TRBV12-4, with unresolved D. Trimming removed 1 base at V and 4 bases at J, with 7 bases between. The CDR3 has 14 amino acids. The part of the CDR3 DNA that was read is TGTGCCAGCAGTTTAGGGCAGAGCACCGGGGAG. This gives the protein CASSLGQSTGE. In full, the CDR3 reads CASSLGQSTGELFF.

For this clone: The read gets to within 3 residues of the CDR3 end, and the germline J gene fills in the rest. The chain combines TRBV30 with TRBJ2-4; maybe TRBD2 (6 bases). The V end lost 3 bases, the J end lost 2 bases, and 14 bases lay between the germline ends. This CDR3 spans 15 amino acids. Per germline, CDR1 GTSNPN and CDR2 SVGIG (reference sequence). CDR3 region: CAWSLGGDTKNIQYF. The CDR3 bases that were read are TGTGCCTGGAGCCTAGGAGGGGATACCAAAAACATT.

Measured by frequency, this clone is medium-sized. The read finishes 3 residues shy of the CDR3 end, and the germline J gene is used to complete it. J is TRBJ2-4 and V is TRBV6-1; 8 bases align to TRBD1. CDR1 is MNHNS and CDR2 is SASEGT in the germline V gene. The CDR3 covers 14 residues. The DNA read from the CDR3 is TGTGCCAGCAGTGAATTACAAGGACAGGGCCGT. Translation gives CASSELQGQGR. The whole CDR3 region reads CASSELQGQGRQYF.

On this clone itself: The read halts 3 residues ahead of the CDR3 end, with the missing end drawn from the germline J gene. The chain combines TRBV5-6 with TRBJ1-2; a weak D match, TRBD1 (6 bases). Germline CDR1 is SGHDT and CDR2 is YYEEEE. This CDR3 is 12 amino acids long. The CDR3 sequence: CASSIQGHGYTF. The sequenced CDR3 bases are TGTGCCAGCAGCATACAGGGCCACGGC.

Incomplete CDR3 DNA: TGCGCCAGCAGCGCGGGACTAGCGGTCCAAGAGACC. Residues: CASSAGLAVQET. The full CDR3 protein is CASSAGLAVQETQYF. The gene calls are TRBV5-1 and TRBJ2-5; 11 bases are shared with TRBD2. The read stops 3 residues short of the end of the CDR3; the missing end is completed from the germline J gene. CDR1 is SGHRS and CDR2 is YFSETQ in the germline V gene. Germline trimming cut 4 bases from V and 1 base from J; bases unmatched to any gene: 3. The CDR3 has 15 residues.

A note on this clone: The read stops 3 residues short of the end of the CDR3; the missing end is completed from the germline J gene. The chain recombines TRBV29-1 with TRBJ2-1; D is unclear. The CDR3 consists of 12 residues. Germline V gene lookup returns CDR1 SQVTM and CDR2 ANQGSEA. V was trimmed by 1 base and J by 6 bases, leaving 7 bases between them. The CDR3 loop is CSVEGVLNEQFF. The part of the CDR3 DNA that was read is TGCAGCGTTGAAGGAGTACTCAATGAG.

Note on this clone: The read gets to within 3 residues of the CDR3 end, and the germline J gene fills in the rest. The V call is TRBV10-1, the J call TRBJ2-3; 9 bases are a match to TRBD2. In germline, CDR1 is WNHNN, CDR2 SYGVQD (reference sequence). The CDR3 covers 15 residues. CDR3 bases read: TGCGCCAGCAGCCCCCGAGTAGCGGGAGAGGAGACG. Amino acid sequence: CASSPRVAGEET. The whole CDR3 protein is CASSPRVAGEETQYF.

With respect to this clone: This sample includes further DNA sequences coding for the same CDR3. CDR3 sequence reads: CASSRTGQVENTIYF. The covered CDR3 bases are TGCGCCAGCAGCCGAACCGGACAGGTTGAAAACACC. This chain joins TRBV5-1 and TRBJ1-3; TRBD1 matches at 7 bases. The read ends 3 residues shy of where the CDR3 ends; the end is completed using the germline J gene. The V gene's germline CDR1 is SGHRS and CDR2 YFSETQ. Trimming cost V 4 bases and J 6 bases; bases outside gene matches: 10. The CDR3 has 15 residues.

Regarding this clone: The CDR3 end lies 3 residues beyond the end of the read and is filled in from the germline J gene. The rearrangement links TRBV7-9 to TRBJ2-7, with 8 bases fitting TRBD1. The germline gives CDR1 SEHNR, CDR2 FQNEAQ (reference sequence). The CDR3 totals 14 residues. The V gene end was trimmed by 8 bases and the J gene end by 5 bases; junction bases not matched to a gene: 11. The CDR3 spells CASSLEDRVHEQYF. CDR3 DNA, as far as it was read: TGTGCCAGCTCGCTGGAGGACAGGGTCCACGAG.

Comments on this clone: The sequence runs out 3 residues before the end of the CDR3; the remainder is reconstructed from the germline J gene. The chain carries TRBV7-8 and TRBJ2-5; D uncertain. The CDR3 runs to 15 residues. Germline V gene lookup returns CDR1 SGHVS and CDR2 FQNEAQ. V shed 1 base and J shed 7 bases, with 16 bases lying between them. CDR3 DNA (partial): TGTGCCAGCAGCTTAGACAGCACCATCTTGGGGACC. It yields the protein CASSLDSTILGT. The CDR3 reads in full as CASSLDSTILGTQYF.

The CDR3 bases that were read are TGCAGTGCCCTTCCACGCCAAAAGGCTGCCCTCTACGAG. Its translation is CSALPRQKAALYE. The CDR3 as a whole reads CSALPRQKAALYEQYF. The genes are TRBV20-1 and TRBJ2-7, with D unclear. The sequenced fragment ends 3 residues before the CDR3 boundary, so the rest is inferred from the germline J gene. Trimming pared 6 bases from V and 3 bases from J, leaving 24 bases between. This CDR3 has 16 amino acids. The germline gives CDR1 DFQATT, CDR2 SNEGSKA (reference sequence).

Comments on this clone: The read finishes 3 residues shy of the CDR3 end, and the germline J gene is used to complete it. J is TRBJ2-2 and V is TRBV7-2; D unclear. The CDR3 contains 14 residues. CDR1 SGHTA and CDR2 FQGNSA come from the germline V gene. The CDR3 bases that were read are TGTGCCAGCAGCTTAGTAGGGCAGAGTGAAAAG. Its translation is CASSLVGQSEK. In full, the CDR3 is CASSLVGQSEKLFF.